This T cell receptor (beta chain) was sequenced in a study of T-cell memory formation after mild COVID-19 (dated by TCRdb to the early 2020s). Notes on the research overall: TCR sequence clusters from the two donors were largely donor specific. The cohort comprised two young, previously healthy adult volunteers, one female and one male. In a couple of donors, T-cell clones that expanded and contracted after mild COVID-19 were tracked by sequencing TCRalpha and TCRbeta repertoires over time.

V is reduced by 2 bases and J by 0 bases, leaving a spacing of 10 bases between them. CDR3 length: 15 amino acids, cysteine to phenylalanine. This entry keeps only the CDR3 DNA: 45 bases, framed from base 1. The germline V gene supplies CDR1 SGHTA and CDR2 FQGNSA. Sequenced using an Illumina NovaSeq 6000. TCRalpha and TCRbeta cDNA libraries were built by 5'RACE with constant-segment primers, adding sample barcodes and unique molecular identifiers. Trizol reagent was used to extract RNA from every sample. Libraries were amplified in two PCR steps, with a second sample barcode and Illumina TruSeq adapters added in the second step. Sequencing of libraries was performed on an Illumina NovaSeq with 2 x 150 bp paired-end reads. The paper's data handling went like this. Demultiplexing of reads and collapsing into UMI-guided consensus sequences were performed with migec v1.2.7. Using mixcr v2.1.11, UMI consensuses were aligned to TRA and TRB V and J templates and then assembled into clonotypes. Clonotypes were classified as expanded or contracted when called significant by both edgeR and NoisET, with noise models trained on biological replicates. edgeR calls used a false discovery rate-adjusted p below 0.01 and a log2 fold-change threshold of 1. As an exploratory analysis of dynamics, max-normalized trajectories of the 1000 most abundant clonotypes were examined with PCA combined with hierarchical clustering. Each responding clone was given a CD4 or CD8 phenotype based on the CD4+ and CD8+ repertoires, which had been sequenced separately. The public reads were reprocessed in TCRdb via fastp at Q25 and MiXCR, keeping in-frame beta chains. Every CDR3 protein is listed once, alongside the most common genes and DNA of its rows. The V and J calls shown here were made by TCRdb, not taken from the authors' results. Recorded for this sample are roughly 35,000 distinct CDR3 sequences; around 20% of them occurred a single time. The ten most abundant clones make up less than 2% of the sample.

At least ten counts were recorded for this clonotype. No antigen is known for it. No clone much larger than this one lies a single base away; base qualities are absent. The investigation overall reported the following: The study included only a couple of mild cases, and larger cohorts that include severe cases with pre-infection samples were judged to be necessary. Contracting CD4+ clones appeared mostly in the CM and EM memory subsets, whereas CD8+ clones were enriched in EMRA. Whether the second-wave clones peaking on day 37 were SARS-CoV-2 specific was not confirmed. Some responding clones were detected in pre-infection memory, which suggested that pre-existing cross-reactive memory T cells had joined the SARS-CoV-2 response. Clones that contracted from day 15 to 85 showed balanced CD4/CD8 phenotypes, whereas a second wave of clones that expanded from day 15 to 37 leaned towards CD4+.

Ficoll-Paque density gradient centrifugation was used to isolate PBMCs. The chain was built from TRBV7-2 and TRBJ1-1, with no confidently assigned D gene. The sequence derives from an adult who had mild COVID-19 (a few samples of this study predate the infection). The sample titles of this study are shuffled in the database, so cell type and time point are left out. Source material: PBMCs or a T cell subset sorted from them (not recorded which). The sequence in DNA is TGTGCCAGCAGCTTATGGGGTAGCGTGAACACTGAAGCTTTCTTT. Its protein reads: CASSLWGSVNTEAFF. The full variable domain, with segments outside the CDR3 supplied by the reference TRBV7-2 and TRBJ1-1 proteins, appears as GAGVSQSPSNKVTEKGKDVELRCDPISGHTALYWYRQSLGQGLEFLIYFQGNSAPDKSGLPSDRFSAERTGGSVSTLTIQRTQQEDSAVYLCASSLWGSVNTEAFFGQGTRLTVV.